These 22 T cell receptor beta chains were all obtained from the same sample, sequenced in a study of CD8+CD57+ T cells in acquired aplastic anemia. Researchers used genomic DNA as the template to profile TCR beta VDJ and CDR3. Using its own MiXCR run on the reads, TCRdb lists one record per CDR3 protein. The table includes some 200,000 distinct CDR3 sequences, more than 45% detected once. Selection for sequencing was limited to patients who had shown CD8+CD57+ cell expansion by flow cytometry. Sequenced input: sorted CD4+, CD8+, or CD8+CD57+ T cells (not recorded which) from PBMCs. These receptors came from a human donor with aplastic anemia.

This clonotype was recorded at least ten times. The chain combines TRBV20-1 with TRBJ1-1; D call uncertain. Germline CDR1 DFQATT, CDR2 SNEGSKA (reference sequence). V lost 0 bases to trimming and J lost 0 bases, with 8 bases between them. The CDR3 contains 14 residues. For the CDR3, the DNA is TGCAGTGCTAGAGATCCGAGGGTGAACACTGAAGCTTTCTTT. It yields the protein CSARDPRVNTEAFF.

This rearrangement joins TRBV20-1 to TRBJ2-7, with D tentatively TRBD2 (7 bases). Trimming took off 6 bases at V and 5 bases at J, with 17 bases between the two ends. Germline CDR1 reads DFQATT; CDR2 reads SNEGSKA (reference sequence). The length of the CDR3 is 13 residues. CDR3 sequence: CSAAGAKWDEQYF. The CDR3 nucleotides are TGCAGTGCCGCGGGGGCGAAGTGGGACGAGCAGTACTTC.

This clonotype was seen a handful of times. The chain links TRBV10-3 to TRBJ1-6, with D tentatively TRBD1 (5 bases). Trimming shortened V by 3 bases and J by 10 bases, and 10 bases separated the two germline ends. Germline CDR1 ENHRY, CDR2 SYGVKD. The length of the CDR3 is 13 residues. The CDR3 reads CAISEGDRSPLHF. The CDR3 DNA follows: TGTGCCATCAGTGAAGGGGATAGGTCACCCCTCCACTTT.

Regarding this clonotype: Germline and junction disagree at one end, which may indicate a read error. The genes are TRBV4-2 and TRBJ1-4, with TRBD1 matching over 8 bases. In germline, CDR1 is LGHNA, CDR2 YNFKEQ. This CDR3 is built from 18 residues. The CDR3 DNA follows: TGTGCCAGCAGCACGAAATTAACAGGGGGGCCGCCTAATGAAAAACTGTCTTTT. Its translation: CASSTKLTGGPPNEKLSF.

The CDR3 DNA sequence: TGTGCCAGCGGGAGGGGGGCCTACGAGCAGTACTTC. The encoded protein is CASGRGAYEQYF. This chain uses TRBV6-1 with TRBJ2-7; perhaps TRBD2 as D (7 bases). Trimming cost V 8 bases and J 2 bases, with 10 bases left between them. This CDR3 is 12 amino acids long. Germline-derived CDR1 and CDR2 are MNHNS and SASEGT.

On this clonotype itself: Since a much larger clone is just one base distant, this may be a read error. The chain joins TRBV6-1 to TRBJ2-7; D remains unclear. The germline V and J ends were trimmed by 7 bases and 3 bases, with 13 bases remaining between them. The CDR3 runs to 13 residues. CDR1 is MNHNS and CDR2 is SASEGT in the germline V gene. CDR3 amino acids: CASTNTVHYEQYF. The CDR3 nucleotides are TGTGCCAGCACTAACACGGTCCACTACGAGCAGTACTTC.

The chain combines TRBV10-3 with TRBJ2-3; D gene ambiguous. The germline V and J ends were trimmed by 11 bases and 0 bases, with 15 bases remaining between them. The CDR3 covers 14 residues. Germline CDR1 reads ENHRY; CDR2 reads SYGVKD. CDR3: CAAKGIASTDTQYF. DNA for the CDR3: TGTGCCGCGAAGGGCATAGCTAGCACAGATACGCAGTATTTT.

To note about this clonotype: A much more abundant neighbour one base away suggests this may be a read error. This chain joins TRBV7-2 and TRBJ1-1; D not resolved. Germline-derived CDR1 and CDR2 are SGHTA and FQGNSA. V gave up 1 base and J gave up 9 bases, with 6 bases separating them. This CDR3 contains 11 residues. The CDR3, as DNA: TGTGCCAGCAGCTTAGAATATCAAGCTTTCTTT. Translated, it gives CASSLEYQAFF.

This chain connects TRBV29-1 to TRBJ1-2; TRBD1 matches at 11 bases. The CDR3 runs 12 residues. V lost 6 bases, J lost 7 bases, and 4 bases stayed unmatched. CDR1 is SQVTM and CDR2 is ANQGSEA in the germline V gene. In DNA, the CDR3 is TGCAGCGTGCCGGGACAGGGGGGTGGCTACACCTTC. This gives the protein CSVPGQGGGYTF.

Concerning this clonotype itself: The CDR3 does not end in the conserved phenylalanine or tryptophan, so this is likely a read error. Because the CDR3's place on the DNA is in doubt, the DNA is left out and the CDR3 is given as listed by TCRdb. The gene calls are TRBV5-1 and TRBJ1-1; the table's D gene call, TRBD1, was not cross checked with the DNA. The CDR3 region is 15 residues in length, termini included. The germline CDR1 and CDR2 sequences are SGHRS and YFSETQ. The CDR3 here is CASSSKTSPEAEVFL.

The CDR3 nucleotides are TGTGCCACCAGTGATAAAAGATACAATGAGCAGTTCTTC. This encodes CATSDKRYNEQFF. The genes are TRBV24-1 and TRBJ2-1; no clear D gene. V gave up 3 bases and J gave up 4 bases, with 6 bases separating them. Germline CDR1 KGHDR, CDR2 SFDVKD. This CDR3 region has 13 residues.

V usage is TRBV19 and J usage is TRBJ1-4, with 8 bases that match TRBD1. CDR3 length equals 16 residues. In germline, CDR1 is LNHDA, CDR2 SQIVND (reference sequence). V gave up 3 bases and J gave up 5 bases; unmatched junction bases: 8. The CDR3 bases are TGTGCCAGTAGTATTAGTCACGGACAGGGAAATGAAAAACTGTTTTTT. Translation gives CASSISHGQGNEKLFF.

This chain connects TRBV2 to TRBJ1-1; TRBD1 matches at 8 bases. Per germline, CDR1 SNHLY and CDR2 FYNNEI. The CDR3 consists of 14 residues. The junction had 5 bases not matched to a gene; V was cut back by 7 bases and J by 1 base. CDR3 residues: CASNSGTGNTEAFF. The CDR3 DNA is TGTGCCAGCAACTCCGGGACAGGGAACACTGAAGCTTTCTTT.

Ten or more counts support this clonotype. The rearrangement links TRBV5-1 to TRBJ2-7, with TRBD2 matching over 10 bases. The germline CDR1 and CDR2 sequences are SGHRS and YFSETQ. The ends lost 4 bases at V and 6 bases at J; junction bases unmatched: 7. The CDR3 runs 14 residues. The CDR3 reads CASSLLAGVAEQYF. The CDR3, as DNA: TGCGCCAGCAGCCTCCTAGCGGGAGTAGCCGAGCAGTACTTC. Full variable domain (missing parts from reference TRBV5-1 and TRBJ2-7): KAGVTQTPRYLIKTRGQQVTLSCSPISGHRSVSWYQQTPGQGLQFLFEYFSETQRNKGNFPGRFSGRQFSNSRSEMNVSTLELGDSALYLCASSLLAGVAEQYFGPGTRLTVT.

Worth noting for this clonotype: This may come from a read error, since a much larger clone is one base off. V is TRBV11-2 and J is TRBJ2-7, with TRBD2 matching 8 bases. Germline CDR1 is SGHAT and CDR2 is FQNNGV. Trimming removed 8 bases from V and 2 bases from J; junction bases left unmatched: 11. The CDR3 is made up of 15 amino acids. As DNA, the CDR3 is TGTGCCAGCGGCATGGAGGCGGGGGGCCCCTACGAGCAGTACTTC. Its protein is CASGMEAGGPYEQYF.

This clonotype was observed at least ten times. The V gene is TRBV6-1, the J gene TRBJ1-5, with D maybe TRBD1 (5 bases). Germline V CDR1 and CDR2: MNHNS, SASEGT. The V gene lost 7 bases and the J gene lost 3 bases, with 13 bases spanning the gap. The CDR3 is 14 residues long. As DNA, the CDR3 is TGTGCCAGCAAGGGGTCAGGGTACAATCAGCCCCAGCATTTT. Protein product: CASKGSGYNQPQHF.

V usage is TRBV7-9 and J usage is TRBJ1-1; D not resolved. The length of the CDR3 is 11 residues. Germline values: CDR1 SEHNR, CDR2 FQNEAQ (reference sequence). Trimming stripped 8 bases from V and 1 base from J, with 5 bases between. CDR3 sequence reads: CASGKNTEAFF. In nucleotides, the CDR3 is TGTGCCAGCGGGAAGAACACTGAAGCTTTCTTT. Together with reference TRBV7-9 and TRBJ1-1, the CDR3 gives the full variable domain: DTGVSQNPRHKITKRGQNVTFRCDPISEHNRLYWYRQTLGQGPEFLTYFQNEAQLEKSRLLSDRFSAERPKGSFSTLEIQRTEQGDSAMYLCASGKNTEAFFGQGTRLTVV.

This clonotype has ten or more counts. CDR3 in DNA: TGTGCCAGCAGTGAAGGCTACGAGCAGTACTTC. This gives the protein CASSEGYEQYF. The chain links TRBV2 to TRBJ2-7; D uncertain. Germline V gives CDR1 SNHLY, CDR2 FYNNEI. With 1 base removed from V and 3 bases from J, the gap between germline ends came to 1 base. This CDR3 spans 11 amino acids.

The chain's CDR3 is CSARDLAVNIGTQYF. CDR3 DNA: TGCAGTGCTAGAGATCTCGCGGTGAATATCGGGACCCAGTACTTC. The chain uses TRBV20-1 and TRBJ2-5; D not certain. Germline CDR1 and CDR2: DFQATT and SNEGSKA (reference sequence). V lost 0 bases to trimming and J lost 7 bases, with 18 bases between them. The CDR3 has 15 amino acids.

This chain joins TRBV24-1 and TRBJ1-1; weak D call: TRBD1 (5 bases). The CDR3 has 14 amino acids. The germline gives CDR1 KGHDR, CDR2 SFDVKD. The V end lost 9 bases, the J end lost 1 base, and 14 bases lay between the germline ends. The CDR3 DNA sequence: TGTGCCACCGCAAGGGACGAGTGGAACACTGAAGCTTTCTTT. Protein sequence: CATARDEWNTEAFF.

This clonotype was seen repeatedly, ten times or more. The chain uses TRBV12-3 or TRBV12-4 and TRBJ1-5; D uncertain. This CDR3 has 14 amino acids. Trimming pared 5 bases from V and 2 bases from J, leaving 10 bases between. The CDR3 spells CASSQDGGNQPQHF. DNA of the CDR3: TGTGCCAGCAGTCAGGACGGCGGCAATCAGCCCCAGCATTTT.

This clonotype was observed a few times. The CDR3 sequence is CASSGDATLDEQYF. The CDR3 DNA follows: TGTGCCAGCTCAGGGGACGCCACCCTAGACGAGCAGTACTTC. V gene TRBV18 combines with J gene TRBJ2-7; D tentatively fits TRBD1 or TRBD2 (5 bases each). The V and J ends lost 5 bases and 5 bases respectively, with 16 bases between them. The CDR3 totals 14 residues. Germline assignment: CDR1 KGHSH and CDR2 LQKENI.